Following are 13 T cell receptor beta chains from one sample sequenced in a study of cytomegalovirus exposure and HLA in healthy donors. The PCR contained 60 Vbeta and 13 Jbeta primers. Generated by immunoSEQ multiplex PCR, the TCRdb table keeps only in-frame clones and is missing some. Of some 170,000 clones listed, 75% to 80% were seen once; the top ten hold just under 6.5%. The specimen was PBMCs. These receptors were collected from a man aged 35 to 55 in good health and CMV-seropositive.

The chain combines TRBV6-1 with TRBJ2-7; 7 nucleotides align to TRBD2. This CDR3 region has 14 residues. The germline V gene encodes CDR1 MNHNS and CDR2 SASEGT. V was pared by 6 bases and J by 7 bases, with 12 bases of the junction left unmatched. The DNA for the CDR3 is TGTGCCAGCAGGCGGGTGTCGGCGGGAGATGAGCAGTACTTC. This gives the protein CASRRVSAGDEQYF.

This sequence joins TRBV11-2 and TRBJ2-7; 9 bases are a match to TRBD1. Germline assignment: CDR1 SGHAT and CDR2 FQNNGV. The trim removed 5 bases at V and 2 bases at J, leaving 4 bases unmatched. The CDR3 runs to 14 residues. The chain's CDR3 is CASSLGQGTYEQYF. As DNA, the CDR3 is TGTGCCAGCAGCCTGGGACAGGGCACCTACGAGCAGTACTTC.

The chain joins TRBV30 to TRBJ1-5; D not certain. Germline-derived CDR1 and CDR2 are GTSNPN and SVGIG (reference sequence). The CDR3 has 15 residues. Trimming removed 2 bases at V and 1 base at J, with 12 bases between. CDR3 DNA sequence: TGTGCCTGGAGTACTCCCTACCGGAGCAATCAGCCCCAGCATTTT. It is translated as CAWSTPYRSNQPQHF.

The V call is TRBV19, the J call TRBJ2-3; 7 nucleotides line up with TRBD2. Per the germline V gene, CDR1 is LNHDA and CDR2 is SQIVND (reference sequence). Unmatched junction bases numbered 1, after V lost 3 bases and J lost 1 base. The CDR3 consists of 14 residues. The DNA of the CDR3 is TGTGCCAGTAGTATTGGGGGGGGCACAGATACGCAGTATTTT. It codes for CASSIGGGTDTQYF.

This clone was seen more than once but under ten times. The J gene is TRBJ2-5, the V gene TRBV6-1; TRBD1 aligns across 9 bases. Germline assignment: CDR1 MNHNS and CDR2 SASEGT. Trimming took 4 bases from V and 5 from J; bases not matched to a gene: 5. This CDR3 is built from 14 residues. DNA for the CDR3: TGTGCCAGCAGTGGGGGACAGGGCGGGGAGACCCAGTACTTC. This encodes CASSGGQGGETQYF.

The V and J genes are TRBV21-1 and TRBJ2-3; the table's D call, TRBD2, has no DNA check behind it. TRBV21-1 counts as a pseudogene. This CDR3 has 17 amino acids. CDR3 nucleotide sequence: TGTGCCAGCAACCTACGGAGCGGAAACCAACTCACAGATACGCAGTATTTT. Translated, it gives CASNLRSGNQLTDTQYF.

The chain combines TRBV28 with TRBJ1-1; 8 bases match TRBD1. Germline trimming cut 0 bases from V and 6 bases from J; bases unmatched to any gene: 9. Per germline, CDR1 MDHEN and CDR2 SYDVKM. The CDR3 sequence is 16 residues long. DNA for the CDR3: TGTGCCAGCAGTTTATGGTCCGGACAGGGAAACGCTGAAGCTTTCTTT. This translates into CASSLWSGQGNAEAFF. Variable domain in full (rest from reference TRBV28 and TRBJ1-1): DVKVTQSSRYLVKRTGEKVFLECVQDMDHENMFWYRQDPGLGLRLIYFSYDVKMKEKGDIPEGYSVSREKKERFSLILESASTNQTSMYLCASSLWSGQGNAEAFFGQGTRLTVV.

This chain joins TRBV7-2 and TRBJ2-3; 8 bases are shared with TRBD1. Germline CDR1 SGHTA, CDR2 FQGNSA. The CDR3 extends over 13 amino acids. The V and J ends lost 1 base and 14 bases, in that order; junction bases with no gene match: 8. The CDR3: CASSLVGGQAPYF. The CDR3 DNA sequence: TGTGCCAGCAGCTTAGTGGGGGGACAGGCCCCGTATTTT.

The chain couples TRBV27 to TRBJ2-4, with no clear D. Trimming shortened V by 6 bases and J by 11 bases, and 17 bases separated the two germline ends. Germline assignment: CDR1 MNHEY and CDR2 SMNVEV (reference sequence). The CDR3 has 13 amino acids. The CDR3 loop is CASSTTGMGFQYF. The DNA of the CDR3 is TGTGCCAGCAGCACAACCGGAATGGGCTTTCAGTACTTC.

The V call is TRBV2, the J call TRBJ1-1; no definite D call. This CDR3 is 14 amino acids long. Trimming removed 4 bases at V and 5 bases at J, with 14 bases between. CDR1 and CDR2 (germline): SNHLY, FYNNEI. In nucleotides, the CDR3 is TGTGCCAGCAGTGTCGGTCCGCCGGGGACTGAAGCTTTCTTT. Translated, it gives CASSVGPPGTEAFF.

V gene TRBV5-4 combines with J gene TRBJ2-1; TRBD2 agrees at 11 bases. V dropped 6 bases and J dropped 3; count of bases not matched to a gene: 5. The germline V gene encodes CDR1 SGHNT and CDR2 YYREEE (reference sequence). The CDR3 is made up of 15 amino acids. The chain's CDR3 is CASTYGTSGYNEQFF. The DNA for the CDR3 is TGTGCCAGCACCTATGGGACTAGCGGCTACAATGAGCAGTTCTTC. Based on the CDR3 plus reference TRBV5-4 and TRBJ2-1, the full variable domain is ETGVTQSPTHLIKTRGQQVTLRCSSQSGHNTVSWYQQALGQGPQFIFQYYREEENGRGNFPPRFSGLQFPNYSSELNVNALELDDSALYLCASTYGTSGYNEQFFGPGTRLTVL.

The CDR3 loop is CASSYQTGDEQFF. CDR3 DNA sequence: TGCGCCAGCAGTTACCAGACAGGGGATGAGCAGTTCTTC. This chain joins TRBV5-1 and TRBJ2-1; 8 positions match TRBD1. The CDR3 contains 13 residues. The J segment lost 8 bases and the V segment lost 5 bases, leaving 6 bases of the junction unmatched. In germline, CDR1 is SGHRS, CDR2 YFSETQ.

V gene TRBV4-1 combines with J gene TRBJ1-2, with a possible D match to TRBD1 (5 bases). Germline values: CDR1 MGHRA, CDR2 YSYEKL. Deletions cut 1 base from V and 2 bases from J, with 11 bases between. CDR3 length: 15 amino acids. CDR3: CASSQVAGRNYGYTF. In nucleotides, the CDR3 is TGCGCCAGCAGCCAAGTAGCAGGGCGCAACTATGGCTACACCTTC.